Here is one T cell receptor (beta chain) with its context. Per the original methods: Nucleated cell counts were estimated from reference gene primer amplification. The protocol was immunoSEQ multiplex PCR, while the TCRdb copy is restricted to in-frame clones and leaves out a portion. V and J calls and clone size are those listed in that table; D and trimming were worked out from the DNA. The sample has some 150,000 clones, around 84% seen once. This record belongs to a study of blood T cell repertoires in COVID-19. Across the study: Collection of acute and convalescent COVID-19 samples took place in the United States, Italy and Spain. Sources were T cells, B-cell-depleted T cells, or PBMCs; the material itself was cDNA or gDNA.

Germline CDR1 is SNHLY and CDR2 is FYNNEI. The V end was cut by 7 bases, the J end by 7 bases, with 18 bases between. The CDR3 runs to 14 residues. This clonotype originated in a man between 60 and 75 years old with active or convalescent COVID-19. The V gene is TRBV2, the J gene TRBJ2-3, with D possibly TRBD1 on 5 matching bases. The sample consisted of peripheral blood. CDR3 sequence reads: CASTTARVGYTQYF. CDR3 bases: TGTGCCAGCACAACCGCCAGGGTGGGGTATACGCAGTATTTT.